Below are 20 T cell receptor beta chains sequenced from a single sample in a study of T cell responses to AZD1222 COVID-19 vaccine. TCRdb keeps only in-frame clones here, not all; method: immunoSEQ multiplex PCR. Of 90,000 to 120,000 clones listed, around 90% are singletons. Here the sequenced sample was peripheral blood, taken on day 0 of AZD1222 vaccination. The receptors here all came from an adult in good health.

The chain carries TRBV9 and TRBJ2-4, with 16 positions matching TRBD2. Trimming at V came to 4 bases and at J to 1 base, leaving 8 bases not matched to a gene. The CDR3 totals 19 residues. Germline V gene sequence: CDR1 SGDLS, CDR2 YYNGEE. For the CDR3, the DNA is TGTGCCAGCAGCCCGGGGACTAGCGGGGGGGCAGGGGCCAAAAACATTCAGTACTTC. This translates into CASSPGTSGGAGAKNIQYF.

CDR3 DNA: TGTGCCAGCAGTGCCCCCTACACTGAAGCTTTCTTT. This gives the protein CASSAPYTEAFF. The V gene is TRBV6-2 or TRBV6-3, the J gene TRBJ1-1; D gene ambiguous. CDR1 and CDR2 from the germline V gene are MNHEY and SVGEGT. V shed 5 bases and J shed 3 bases, with 7 bases lying between them. CDR3 length: 12 amino acids.

This clone came up once. The J gene is TRBJ2-3, the V gene TRBV9; 9 bases line up with TRBD2. The CDR3 has 14 amino acids. Germline trimming cut 0 bases from V and 5 bases from J; bases unmatched to any gene: 1. Germline CDR1 SGDLS, CDR2 YYNGEE. Written as DNA, the CDR3 is TGTGCCAGCAGCGTAGAACTAGCGGGAGATACGCAGTATTTT. Residues: CASSVELAGDTQYF.

This clone was recorded once. V and J are TRBV29-1 and TRBJ1-2; TRBD1 aligns across 7 bases. CDR1 SQVTM and CDR2 ANQGSEA come from the germline V gene. This CDR3 spans 16 amino acids. The J segment lost 3 bases and the V segment lost 1 base, leaving 11 bases of the junction unmatched. The CDR3 DNA reads as TGCAGCGTTGAAGCGGGCAGGGGGACTCTTGACTATGGCTACACCTTC. It codes for CSVEAGRGTLDYGYTF. Full variable domain (outside the CDR3, taken from reference TRBV29-1 and TRBJ1-2): SAVISQKPSRDICQRGTSLTIQCQVDSQVTMMFWYRQQPGQSLTLIATANQGSEATYESGFVIDKFPISRPNLTFSTLTVSNMSPEDSSIYLCSVEAGRGTLDYGYTFGSGTRLTVV.

The chain combines TRBV7-7 with TRBJ2-7, with a possible D match to TRBD1 (5 bases). Germline lookup yields CDR1 SSHAT and CDR2 FNYEAQ (reference sequence). The ends were cut back, 5 bases at V and 3 bases at J, with 11 bases in the middle. CDR3 length equals 13 residues. The CDR3: CASSIGHFYEQYF. CDR3 sequence (DNA): TGTGCCAGCAGCATCGGACACTTCTACGAGCAGTACTTC.

The chain links TRBV7-2 to TRBJ1-2; TRBD1 aligns across 7 bases. V lost 5 bases and J lost 2; bases outside the gene matches: 5. The CDR3 has 14 residues. Looked up from germline, CDR1 is SGHTA and CDR2 is FQGNSA. CDR3 in DNA: TGTGCCAGCAGCACGCCACAGGGGAACTATGGCTACACCTTC. Its protein is CASSTPQGNYGYTF. The full variable domain, its missing parts supplied by reference TRBV7-2 and TRBJ1-2, is GAGVSQSPSNKVTEKGKDVELRCDPISGHTALYWYRQSLGQGLEFLIYFQGNSAPDKSGLPSDRFSAERTGGSVSTLTIQRTQQEDSAVYLCASSTPQGNYGYTFGSGTRLTVV.

The chain carries TRBV9 and TRBJ2-5; D tentatively fits TRBD1 or TRBD2 (5 bases each). The germline V gene encodes CDR1 SGDLS and CDR2 YYNGEE. V dropped 3 bases and J dropped 1 base, with 10 bases sitting between them. This CDR3 spans 14 amino acids. Here the CDR3 reads CASSAGTSQETQYF. CDR3 bases: TGTGCCAGCAGCGCAGGGACCAGCCAAGAGACCCAGTACTTC.

CDR3 bases: TGTGCCAGCAGTTTATCTCGGGGGGCTGGCTACACCTTC. This gives the protein CASSLSRGAGYTF. The chain is built from TRBV27 and TRBJ1-2, with D maybe TRBD1 (6 bases). Deletions cut 0 bases from V and 7 bases from J, with 9 bases between. The CDR3 contains 13 residues. CDR1 MNHEY and CDR2 SMNVEV come from the germline V gene (reference sequence).

The genes are TRBV28 and TRBJ2-5, with TRBD2 matching over 9 bases. The junction had 10 bases not matched to a gene; V was cut back by 5 bases and J by 6 bases. Germline CDR1 is MDHEN and CDR2 is SYDVKM. CDR3 length equals 15 residues. The CDR3: CASSDLSGSLKTQYF. CDR3 coding DNA: TGTGCCAGCAGTGACCTTAGCGGGAGTTTGAAGACCCAGTACTTC.

The rearrangement links TRBV6-5 to TRBJ1-1; weak D call: TRBD1 (6 bases). V was cut by 6 bases and J by 11 bases, with 19 bases left in between. The germline V gene has CDR1 MNHEY and CDR2 SVGAGI. This CDR3 contains 13 residues. The CDR3 is CASRASTGFGAFF. In nucleotides, the CDR3 is TGTGCCAGCAGGGCATCTACAGGGTTTGGGGCTTTCTTT.

The CDR3 sequence is CASSFPGDRDHEQFF. DNA of the CDR3: TGTGCCAGCAGCTTCCCCGGGGACAGGGACCATGAGCAGTTCTTC. This sequence joins TRBV3-1 (or the pseudogene TRBV3-2) and TRBJ2-1, with 9 bases fitting TRBD1. Germline trimming cut 5 bases from V and 8 bases from J; bases unmatched to any gene: 10. Germline CDR1 reads LGHDT; CDR2 reads YNNKEL (reference sequence). This CDR3 spans 15 amino acids.

The chain links TRBV7-8 to TRBJ2-3; 7 bases map to TRBD1. The CDR3 spans 17 residues. CDR1 SGHVS and CDR2 FQNEAQ come from the germline V gene. The ends lost 2 bases at V and 0 bases at J; junction bases unmatched: 8. As DNA, the CDR3 is TGTGCCAGCAGCTTAAGTTTTTCGACAGGGAGCACAGATACGCAGTATTTT. It is translated as CASSLSFSTGSTDTQYF.

The chain combines TRBV7-6 with TRBJ2-1, with D possibly matching TRBD2 (6 bases). This CDR3 is built from 15 residues. Germline CDR1 reads SGHVS; CDR2 reads FNYEAQ. Deletions cut 4 bases from V and 1 base from J, with 11 bases between. The CDR3 DNA reads as TGTGCCAGCAGCTCGGACGCGGGATCCTACAATGAGCAGTTCTTC. This translates into CASSSDAGSYNEQFF.

J is TRBJ2-7 and V is TRBV24-1; D assignment may be TRBD1 or TRBD2 (5 bases each). The CDR3 runs 17 residues. Germline assignment: CDR1 KGHDR and CDR2 SFDVKD. Trimming shortened V by 5 bases and J by 2 bases, and 21 bases separated the two germline ends. CDR3 region: CATSGPDQGRGTYEQYF. For the CDR3, the DNA is TGTGCCACCAGTGGACCTGATCAGGGTAGAGGGACCTACGAGCAGTACTTC.

The V gene is TRBV5-5, the J gene TRBJ2-7; perhaps TRBD2 as D (6 bases). This CDR3 comprises 14 residues. CDR1 and CDR2 (germline): SGHKS, YYEKEE (reference sequence). V was shortened by 4 bases and J by 3 bases, with 14 bases between the two germline ends. CDR3 in amino acids: CASSGRDAIYEQYF. CDR3 bases: TGTGCCAGCAGCGGGCGGGACGCGATCTACGAGCAGTACTTC.

The CDR3 DNA reads as TGTGCCAGTAGCCTGTCCCAGAGGTACTACGAGCAGTACTTC. Translation: CASSLSQRYYEQYF. V is TRBV19 and J is TRBJ2-7, with no clear D. Per the germline V gene, CDR1 is LNHDA and CDR2 is SQIVND (reference sequence). The CDR3 contains 14 residues. V was shortened by 6 bases and J by 3 bases, with 15 bases between the two germline ends.

This chain joins TRBV5-4 and TRBJ2-1, with TRBD2 matching over 12 bases. The CDR3 has 13 residues. Germline V gene data show CDR1 as SGHNT and CDR2 as YYREEE (reference sequence). V gave up 1 base and J gave up 15 bases; unmatched junction bases: 5. The chain's CDR3 is CASSLLAGGQVFF. The CDR3 DNA follows: TGTGCCAGCAGCTTGCTAGCGGGGGGGCAGGTGTTCTTC. Full variable domain (outside the CDR3, taken from reference TRBV5-4 and TRBJ2-1): ETGVTQSPTHLIKTRGQQVTLRCSSQSGHNTVSWYQQALGQGPQFIFQYYREEENGRGNFPPRFSGLQFPNYSSELNVNALELDDSALYLCASSLLAGGQVFFGPGTRLTVL.

The chain has TRBV18 and TRBJ1-1; D possibly corresponds to TRBD1 (5 bases). V lost 2 bases to trimming and J lost 8 bases, with 15 bases between them. Germline assignment: CDR1 KGHSH and CDR2 LQKENI. The CDR3 length is 14 residues. CDR3 in amino acids: CASSPSMGVREAFF. In DNA, the CDR3 is TGTGCCAGCTCACCATCAATGGGGGTGAGGGAAGCTTTCTTT.

CDR3 nucleotide sequence: TGCGCCAGCAGTCAAGACCGCGGACAGTCCTACGAGCAGTACTTC. Translating gives CASSQDRGQSYEQYF. The chain has TRBV23-1 and TRBJ2-7, with D possibly TRBD1 on 6 matching bases. TRBV23-1 is an ORF for which the function is uncertain. The CDR3 covers 15 residues. V was trimmed by 2 bases and J by 1 base, leaving 12 bases between them.

This clone was counted once. The chain has TRBV12-3 or TRBV12-4 and TRBJ2-1, with D possibly called TRBD1 or TRBD2 (5 bases each). Trimming removed 7 bases from V and 7 bases from J, with 14 bases in between. There are 13 residues in the CDR3. The CDR3 sequence: CASTHGDGNEQFF. CDR3 in DNA: TGTGCCAGCACCCATGGGGACGGTAATGAGCAGTTCTTC.